One and the same sample provided the 3 T cell receptor beta chains below, sequenced in a study of regulatory and conventional T cells in RAG deficiency. Genomic DNA came from blood regulatory T cells gated CD4+ CD25-high CD127-low. Profiled with immunoSEQ multiplex PCR; TCRdb holds only in-frame clones, not every one. The sample holds tens of thousands of clones; 80% to 95% are singletons and the top ten take over 0.75%. The same data also contributed to another study, on regulatory T cells. This second study notes: The PCR used 52 TRBV and 13 TRBJ primers.

Sample: Tregs sorted from blood. The receptors originated from a human donor in good health.

The chain links TRBV11-2 to TRBJ2-2, with TRBD1 matching over 8 bases. V lost 5 bases, J lost 2 bases, and 4 bases stayed unmatched. Germline V CDR1 and CDR2: SGHAT, FQNNGV. The CDR3 contains 15 residues. The CDR3 sequence: CASSVGTGNTGELFF. As DNA, the CDR3 is TGTGCCAGCAGCGTCGGGACAGGCAACACCGGGGAGCTGTTTTTT.

The chain is built from TRBV29-1 and TRBJ1-1; no reliable D call. Trimming shortened V by 4 bases and J by 4 bases, and 4 bases separated the two germline ends. The CDR3 covers 10 residues. Germline values: CDR1 SQVTM, CDR2 ANQGSEA. The CDR3 region is CSVGSTEAFF. DNA for the CDR3: TGCAGCGTTGGGTCCACTGAAGCTTTCTTT. Full variable domain (rest looked up from reference TRBV29-1 and TRBJ1-1): SAVISQKPSRDICQRGTSLTIQCQVDSQVTMMFWYRQQPGQSLTLIATANQGSEATYESGFVIDKFPISRPNLTFSTLTVSNMSPEDSSIYLCSVGSTEAFFGQGTRLTVV.

The chain joins TRBV9 to TRBJ2-5; D uncertain. CDR3 length: 13 amino acids. Trimming removed 1 base at V and 5 bases at J, with 9 bases between. The germline V gene encodes CDR1 SGDLS and CDR2 YYNGEE. The CDR3 DNA follows: TGTGCCAGCAGCGTAAGGGCCGGGGAGACCCAGTACTTC. Amino acids: CASSVRAGETQYF.